A selection of T cell receptor beta chains follows, all from one sample in a study of cytomegalovirus exposure and HLA in healthy donors. Repertoires were generated with immunoSEQ multiplex PCR, while TCRdb's copy carries only in-frame clones and drops some. The table lists 60,000 or so clones, around 92% of them singletons. Material for sequencing was PBMCs. The receptors stem from a man aged 25-45 years in good health and CMV-seropositive. CDR3s include the opening cysteine and the closing phenylalanine or tryptophan. The D gene is left open where the match is weak. The listing skips clone size in some rows; elsewhere it reads once, few, many or a size class.

clone_size: NA; d_call: NA; j_call: TRBJ1-2; cdr3_length: 15; v_call: TRBV5-1; cdr3_nt: TGCGCCAGCAGCCCTCGCCCAGGGTCTAACTATGGCTACACCTTC; cdr3_aa: CASSPRPGSNYGYTF
clone_size: once; d_call: NA; j_call: TRBJ2-3; cdr3_length: 19; v_call: TRBV23-1; cdr3_nt: TGCGCCAGCAGTCAATTACTTACGGGACTGTTTACTAGCACAGATACGCAGTATTTT; cdr3_aa: CASSQLLTGLFTSTDTQYF
clone_size: NA; d_call: TRBD1; j_call: TRBJ2-7; cdr3_length: 14; v_call: TRBV4-1; cdr3_nt: TGCGCCAGCAGCCAAACGACAGGGAACTACGAGCAGTACTTC; cdr3_aa: CASSQTTGNYEQYF
clone_size: NA; d_call: TRBD1; j_call: TRBJ1-6; cdr3_length: 14; v_call: TRBV30; cdr3_nt: TGTGCCTGGAGAGGGGGCAGGGCCGGTTCACCCCTCCACTTT; cdr3_aa: CAWRGGRAGSPLHF
clone_size: NA; d_call: TRBD2; j_call: TRBJ2-7; cdr3_length: 16; v_call: TRBV30; cdr3_nt: TGTGCCTGGAGCCTAGCGGGCGCAAGGCGCCCCTACGAGCAGTACTTC; cdr3_aa: CAWSLAGARRPYEQYF
clone_size: NA; d_call: TRBD1; j_call: TRBJ2-5; cdr3_length: 16; v_call: TRBV5-1; cdr3_nt: TGCGCCAGCAGCGCACCGGACAGGGAACCCGAAGAGACCCAGTACTTC; cdr3_aa: CASSAPDREPEETQYF
clone_size: NA; d_call: NA; j_call: TRBJ2-3; cdr3_length: 14; v_call: TRBV4-2; cdr3_nt: TGTGCCAGCAGCCAAGACAGGGGGGCAGATACGCAGTATTTT; cdr3_aa: CASSQDRGADTQYF
clone_size: NA; d_call: TRBD1; j_call: TRBJ1-2; cdr3_length: 14; v_call: TRBV6-5; cdr3_nt: TGTGCCACCCGGGACAGGGGTCGAAACTATGGCTACACCTTC; cdr3_aa: CATRDRGRNYGYTF
clone_size: NA; d_call: NA; j_call: TRBJ2-5; cdr3_length: 13; v_call: TRBV19; cdr3_nt: TGTGCCAGTAGTATCGACAGGCAAGAGACCCAGTACTTC; cdr3_aa: CASSIDRQETQYF
clone_size: once; d_call: NA; j_call: TRBJ1-1; cdr3_length: 15; v_call: TRBV7-8; cdr3_nt: TGTGCCAGCAGCTTAGATCGGGGGACCGACACTGAAGCTTTCTTT; cdr3_aa: CASSLDRGTDTEAFF
clone_size: NA; d_call: TRBD2; j_call: TRBJ2-1; cdr3_length: 17; v_call: TRBV19; cdr3_nt: TGTGCCAGTAGTATTAGTCTCGCTAGCGGGAGTATGGATGAGCAGTTCTTC; cdr3_aa: CASSISLASGSMDEQFF
clone_size: once; d_call: NA; j_call: TRBJ2-3; cdr3_length: 15; v_call: TRBV6-1; cdr3_nt: TGTGCCAGCAGTGAAATACCCTTCCGGGGAGATACGCAGTATTTT; cdr3_aa: CASSEIPFRGDTQYF
clone_size: NA; d_call: NA; j_call: TRBJ1-5; cdr3_length: 14; v_call: TRBV19; cdr3_nt: TGTGCCAGTAGTTCCCCAGGCCCCAATCAGCCCCAGCATTTT; cdr3_aa: CASSSPGPNQPQHF
clone_size: NA; d_call: TRBD2; j_call: TRBJ2-7; cdr3_length: 15; v_call: TRBV11-2; cdr3_nt: TGTGCCAGCAGCTTATTCAGCGGGACGCCCTACGAGCAGTACTTC; cdr3_aa: CASSLFSGTPYEQYF
clone_size: once; d_call: NA; j_call: TRBJ1-5; cdr3_length: 17; v_call: TRBV5-4; cdr3_nt: TGTGCCAGCAGCTTGACCGCATTCATACTTAGCAATCAGCCCCAGCATTTT; cdr3_aa: CASSLTAFILSNQPQHF
clone_size: once; d_call: TRBD1; j_call: TRBJ1-5; cdr3_length: 18; v_call: TRBV4-1; cdr3_nt: TGCGCCAGCAGCCAAGGCCCCTTGGGACAGGATAGCAATCAGCCCCAGCATTTT; cdr3_aa: CASSQGPLGQDSNQPQHF
clone_size: NA; d_call: NA; j_call: TRBJ1-1; cdr3_length: 16; v_call: TRBV18; cdr3_nt: TGTGCCAGCTCACCACCTTATCGGGATCTGGACACTGAAGCTTTCTTT; cdr3_aa: CASSPPYRDLDTEAFF
clone_size: NA; d_call: NA; j_call: TRBJ2-1; cdr3_length: 15; v_call: TRBV10-2; cdr3_nt: TGCGCCAGCAGTGAGGGGGCCCCTTTGTACAATGAGCAGTTCTTC; cdr3_aa: CASSEGAPLYNEQFF
clone_size: NA; d_call: TRBD2; j_call: TRBJ2-3; cdr3_length: 16; v_call: TRBV5-5; cdr3_nt: TGTGCCAGCAGCGCGGGACTAGCAGGATGGTCGGGTACGCAGTATTTT; cdr3_aa: CASSAGLAGWSGTQYF
clone_size: NA; d_call: TRBD1; j_call: TRBJ2-7; cdr3_length: 14; v_call: TRBV7-9; cdr3_nt: TGTGCCAGCACCCGGACAGGGTCCATGTACGAGCAGTACTTC; cdr3_aa: CASTRTGSMYEQYF
clone_size: once; d_call: TRBD2; j_call: TRBJ2-1; cdr3_length: 14; v_call: TRBV6-6; cdr3_nt: TGTGCCAGCAGACTGACTAGCGGATACAATGAGCAGTTCTTC; cdr3_aa: CASRLTSGYNEQFF
clone_size: NA; d_call: TRBD1; j_call: TRBJ2-7; cdr3_length: 13; v_call: TRBV6-5; cdr3_nt: TGTGCCAGCGGGGGACAGGGAATGAACGAGCAGTACTTC; cdr3_aa: CASGGQGMNEQYF
clone_size: NA; d_call: NA; j_call: TRBJ2-1; cdr3_length: 13; v_call: TRBV25-1; cdr3_nt: TGTGCCAGCAGTGTCTATCCCTACAATGAGCAGTTCTTC; cdr3_aa: CASSVYPYNEQFF
clone_size: NA; d_call: NA; j_call: TRBJ1-6; cdr3_length: 16; v_call: TRBV6-1; cdr3_nt: TGTGCCAGCAGTGAAAATCGAGGGGGATATAATTCACCCCTCCACTTT; cdr3_aa: CASSENRGGYNSPLHF
clone_size: NA; d_call: NA; j_call: TRBJ1-2; cdr3_length: 13; v_call: TRBV10-3; cdr3_nt: TGTGCCATCAGTGGTGTACAGGGTACAGGCTACACCTTC; cdr3_aa: CAISGVQGTGYTF
clone_size: NA; d_call: TRBD1; j_call: TRBJ1-2; cdr3_length: 15; v_call: TRBV6-1; cdr3_nt: TGTGCCAGCAGTGAACTGACAGGGGGCGACTATGGCTACACCTTC; cdr3_aa: CASSELTGGDYGYTF
clone_size: few; d_call: NA; j_call: TRBJ2-7; cdr3_length: 13; v_call: TRBV11-2; cdr3_nt: TGTGCCAGCAGCTTAGAACAGACCTACGAGCAGTACTTC; cdr3_aa: CASSLEQTYEQYF
clone_size: NA; d_call: TRBD2; j_call: TRBJ2-7; cdr3_length: 16; v_call: TRBV6-5; cdr3_nt: TGTGCCAGCAGTTTTCAACCGGGACTAGCGGTGTATGAGCAGTACTTC; cdr3_aa: CASSFQPGLAVYEQYF
clone_size: NA; d_call: TRBD2; j_call: TRBJ2-7; cdr3_length: 13; v_call: TRBV5-4; cdr3_nt: TGTGCCAGCGGGCTAGCGGGAGTCGAAGAGCAGTACTTC; cdr3_aa: CASGLAGVEEQYF
clone_size: NA; d_call: NA; j_call: TRBJ1-4; cdr3_length: 15; v_call: TRBV14; cdr3_nt: TGTGCCAGCAGCCAAGAAAGGGGAACTAATGAAAAACTGTTTTTT; cdr3_aa: CASSQERGTNEKLFF
clone_size: NA; d_call: NA; j_call: TRBJ1-1; cdr3_length: 14; v_call: TRBV7-6; cdr3_nt: TGTGCCAGCAGCCCCCGAAGCGGGAACCCTGAAGCTTTCTTT; cdr3_aa: CASSPRSGNPEAFF
clone_size: NA; d_call: TRBD2; j_call: TRBJ2-3; cdr3_length: 16; v_call: TRBV18; cdr3_nt: TGTGCCAGCTCACTGGGGACTAGCGGGAGTGGAAATACGCAGTATTTT; cdr3_aa: CASSLGTSGSGNTQYF
clone_size: NA; d_call: NA; j_call: TRBJ2-2; cdr3_length: 17; v_call: TRBV5-6; cdr3_nt: TGTGCCAGCAGCTTGGATCTCGCTGCGGCGAACACCGGGGAGCTGTTTTTT; cdr3_aa: CASSLDLAAANTGELFF
clone_size: NA; d_call: NA; j_call: TRBJ2-7; cdr3_length: 15; v_call: TRBV11-2; cdr3_nt: TGTGCCAGCAGCTTGGACCGGGACTTTCCCTACGAGCAGTACTTC; cdr3_aa: CASSLDRDFPYEQYF
clone_size: NA; d_call: TRBD1; j_call: TRBJ2-7; cdr3_length: 14; v_call: TRBV7-9; cdr3_nt: TGTTCCAGCAGCTTAAGGGACAGGGTCTACGAGCAGTACTTC; cdr3_aa: CSSSLRDRVYEQYF
clone_size: NA; d_call: TRBD2; j_call: TRBJ2-7; cdr3_length: 14; v_call: TRBV6-5; cdr3_nt: TGTGCCAGCAGTTATGCGGGAGGGTCCTACGAGCAGTACTTC; cdr3_aa: CASSYAGGSYEQYF
clone_size: NA; d_call: NA; j_call: TRBJ2-4; cdr3_length: 16; v_call: TRBV5-6; cdr3_nt: TGTGCCAGCAGCTTGGCGGTGAGAGGGGCCAAAAACATTCAGTACTTC; cdr3_aa: CASSLAVRGAKNIQYF
clone_size: once; d_call: NA; j_call: TRBJ1-4; cdr3_length: 15; v_call: TRBV19; cdr3_nt: TGTGCCAGTAGTATGATGGCCCCACAGGATGAAAAACTGTTTTTT; cdr3_aa: CASSMMAPQDEKLFF
clone_size: NA; d_call: TRBD1; j_call: TRBJ2-7; cdr3_length: 14; v_call: TRBV19; cdr3_nt: TGTGCCAGTAGCCAGACAGGGGCCGCGTACGAGCAGTACTTC; cdr3_aa: CASSQTGAAYEQYF
clone_size: NA; d_call: TRBD1; j_call: TRBJ2-3; cdr3_length: 14; v_call: TRBV11-3; cdr3_nt: TGTGCCAGCAGCTTAGGAGGGGGCATAGATACGCAGTATTTT; cdr3_aa: CASSLGGGIDTQYF
clone_size: NA; d_call: TRBD2; j_call: TRBJ2-5; cdr3_length: 14; v_call: TRBV11-3; cdr3_nt: TGTGCCAGCAGCCCCCGACAGCGGGGGGAGACCCAGTACTTC; cdr3_aa: CASSPRQRGETQYF
clone_size: NA; d_call: TRBD2; j_call: TRBJ2-3; cdr3_length: 17; v_call: TRBV18; cdr3_nt: TGTGCCAGCTCCCTTGGGACTAGCGGGAGTGGCACAGATACGCAGTATTTT; cdr3_aa: CASSLGTSGSGTDTQYF
clone_size: NA; d_call: TRBD1; j_call: TRBJ1-1; cdr3_length: 14; v_call: TRBV25-1; cdr3_nt: TGTGCCAGCAATGGACAGGCAGGGAACACTGAAGCTTTCTTT; cdr3_aa: CASNGQAGNTEAFF
clone_size: NA; d_call: NA; j_call: TRBJ2-7; cdr3_length: 14; v_call: TRBV18; cdr3_nt: TGTGCCAGCTCACCAACCCAAGAGCCCTACGAGCAGTACTTC; cdr3_aa: CASSPTQEPYEQYF
clone_size: NA; d_call: NA; j_call: TRBJ2-7; cdr3_length: 15; v_call: TRBV27; cdr3_nt: TGTGCCAGCAGTTCCCAAAGCGGAACAGTCTACGAGCAGTACTTC; cdr3_aa: CASSSQSGTVYEQYF
clone_size: NA; d_call: NA; j_call: TRBJ1-1; cdr3_length: 13; v_call: TRBV5-1; cdr3_nt: TGCGCCAGCGGACACGACATGAACACTGAAGCTTTCTTT; cdr3_aa: CASGHDMNTEAFF
clone_size: NA; d_call: NA; j_call: TRBJ2-1; cdr3_length: 16; v_call: TRBV14; cdr3_nt: TGTGCCAGCAGAGAGGGCAAGACTGGATTATACAATGAGCAGTTCTTC; cdr3_aa: CASREGKTGLYNEQFF